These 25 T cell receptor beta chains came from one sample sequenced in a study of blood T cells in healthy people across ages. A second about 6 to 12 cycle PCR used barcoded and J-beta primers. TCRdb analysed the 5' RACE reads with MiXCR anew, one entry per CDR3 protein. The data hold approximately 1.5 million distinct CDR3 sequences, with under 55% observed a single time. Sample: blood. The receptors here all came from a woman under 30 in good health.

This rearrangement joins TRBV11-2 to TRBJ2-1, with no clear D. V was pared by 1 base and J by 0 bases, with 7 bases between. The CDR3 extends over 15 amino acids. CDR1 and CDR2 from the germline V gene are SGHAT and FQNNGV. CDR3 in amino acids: CASSLAMGSYNEQFF. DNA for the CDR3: TGTGCCAGCAGCTTAGCTATGGGCTCCTACAATGAGCAGTTCTTC.

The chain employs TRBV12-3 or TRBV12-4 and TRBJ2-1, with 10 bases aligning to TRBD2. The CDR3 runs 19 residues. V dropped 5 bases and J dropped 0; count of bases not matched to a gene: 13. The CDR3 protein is CASSGQRGGLGSSYNEQFF. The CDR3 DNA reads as TGTGCCAGCAGTGGTCAGCGGGGGGGCTTGGGGAGCTCCTACAATGAGCAGTTCTTC.

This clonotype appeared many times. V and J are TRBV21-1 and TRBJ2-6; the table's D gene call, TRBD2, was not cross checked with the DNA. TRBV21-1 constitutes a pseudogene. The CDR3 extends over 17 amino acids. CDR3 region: CASSKARWDFTANVLTF. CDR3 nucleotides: TGTGCCAGCAGCAAAGCTCGCTGGGACTTCACAGCCAACGTCCTGACTTTC.

CDR3 bases: TGCAGTGCTATGGACGGATATAGCTCCTACGAGCAGTACTTC. Amino acids: CSAMDGYSSYEQYF. The chain couples TRBV20-1 to TRBJ2-7; D uncertain. The germline V and J ends were trimmed by 4 bases and 0 bases, with 13 bases remaining between them. The CDR3 is 14 amino acids. Germline V CDR1 and CDR2: DFQATT, SNEGSKA (reference sequence).

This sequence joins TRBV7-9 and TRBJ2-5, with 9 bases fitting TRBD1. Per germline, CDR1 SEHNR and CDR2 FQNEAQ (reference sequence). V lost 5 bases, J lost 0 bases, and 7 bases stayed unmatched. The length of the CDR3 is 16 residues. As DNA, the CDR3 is TGTGCCAGCAGCGCTGACGGGACAGGGTACCAAGAGACCCAGTACTTC. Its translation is CASSADGTGYQETQYF. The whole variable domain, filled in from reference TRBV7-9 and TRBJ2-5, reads DTGVSQNPRHKITKRGQNVTFRCDPISEHNRLYWYRQTLGQGPEFLTYFQNEAQLEKSRLLSDRFSAERPKGSFSTLEIQRTEQGDSAMYLCASSADGTGYQETQYFGPGTRLLVL.

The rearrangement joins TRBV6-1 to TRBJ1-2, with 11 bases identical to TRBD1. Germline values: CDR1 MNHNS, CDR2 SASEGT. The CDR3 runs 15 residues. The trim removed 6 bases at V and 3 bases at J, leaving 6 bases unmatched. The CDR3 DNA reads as TGTGCCAGCAGCGCCGGGACAGGGGGGGACTATGGCTACACCTTC. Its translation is CASSAGTGGDYGYTF.

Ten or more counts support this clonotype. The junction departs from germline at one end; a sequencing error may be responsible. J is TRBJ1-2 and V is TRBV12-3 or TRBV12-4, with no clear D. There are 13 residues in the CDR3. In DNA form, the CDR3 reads TGCGCCAGCAGCTTGGGCGATAACTATGGCTACACCTTC. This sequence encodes CASSLGDNYGYTF.

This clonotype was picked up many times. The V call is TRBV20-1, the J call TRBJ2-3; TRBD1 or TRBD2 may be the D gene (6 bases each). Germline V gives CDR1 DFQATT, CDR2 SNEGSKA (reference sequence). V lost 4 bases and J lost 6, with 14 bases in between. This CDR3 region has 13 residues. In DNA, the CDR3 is TGCAGTGCTACTGTTACAGGGAGGGATACGCAGTATTTT. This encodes CSATVTGRDTQYF.

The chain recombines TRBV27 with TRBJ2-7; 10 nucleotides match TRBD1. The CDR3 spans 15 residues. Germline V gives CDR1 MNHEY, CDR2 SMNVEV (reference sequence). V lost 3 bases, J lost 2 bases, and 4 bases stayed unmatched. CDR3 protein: CASSFGTGDAYEQYF. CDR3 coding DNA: TGTGCCAGCAGTTTCGGGACAGGGGACGCCTACGAGCAGTACTTC.

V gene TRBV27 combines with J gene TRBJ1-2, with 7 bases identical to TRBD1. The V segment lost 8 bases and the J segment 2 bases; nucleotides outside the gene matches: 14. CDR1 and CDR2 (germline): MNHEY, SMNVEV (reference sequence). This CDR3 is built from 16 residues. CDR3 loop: CASGWPGGKGNYGYTF. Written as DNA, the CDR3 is TGTGCCAGCGGTTGGCCAGGGGGTAAAGGAAACTATGGCTACACCTTC.

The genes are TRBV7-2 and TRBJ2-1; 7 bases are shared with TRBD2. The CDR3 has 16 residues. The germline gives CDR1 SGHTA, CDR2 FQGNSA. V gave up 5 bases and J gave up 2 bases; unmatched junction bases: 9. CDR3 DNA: TGTGCCAGCAGCCCGCTGAGCGGGAACACCTACAATGAGCAGTTCTTC. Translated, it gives CASSPLSGNTYNEQFF.

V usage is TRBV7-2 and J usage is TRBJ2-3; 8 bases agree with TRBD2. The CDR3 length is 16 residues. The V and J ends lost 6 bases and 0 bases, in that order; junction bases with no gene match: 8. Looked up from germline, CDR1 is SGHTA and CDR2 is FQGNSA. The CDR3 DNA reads TGTGCCAGCAGTCGGGGCGGGGGGCCGAGCACAGATACGCAGTATTTT. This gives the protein CASSRGGGPSTDTQYF.

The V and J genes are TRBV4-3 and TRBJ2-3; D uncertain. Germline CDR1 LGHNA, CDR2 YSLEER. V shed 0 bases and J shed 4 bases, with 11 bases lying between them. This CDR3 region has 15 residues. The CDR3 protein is CASSQESVGADTQYF. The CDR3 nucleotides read TGCGCCAGCAGCCAAGAAAGCGTGGGCGCAGATACGCAGTATTTT.

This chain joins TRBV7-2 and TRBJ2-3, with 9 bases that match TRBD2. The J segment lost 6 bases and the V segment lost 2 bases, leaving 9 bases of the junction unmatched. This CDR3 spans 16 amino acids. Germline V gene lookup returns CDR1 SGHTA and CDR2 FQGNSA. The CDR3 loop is CASSLYSSGVGDTQYF. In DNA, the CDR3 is TGTGCCAGCAGCTTATATTCTAGCGGGGTGGGTGATACGCAGTATTTT.

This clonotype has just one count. DNA for the CDR3: TGCAGTGCTAGTCGCAAAAGGAATACTGAAGCTTTCTTT. Encoded protein: CSASRKRNTEAFF. This chain links TRBV20-1 with TRBJ1-1; D gene ambiguous. V lost 3 bases and J lost 5, with 13 bases in between. Germline CDR1 and CDR2: DFQATT and SNEGSKA (reference sequence). The CDR3 extends over 13 amino acids.

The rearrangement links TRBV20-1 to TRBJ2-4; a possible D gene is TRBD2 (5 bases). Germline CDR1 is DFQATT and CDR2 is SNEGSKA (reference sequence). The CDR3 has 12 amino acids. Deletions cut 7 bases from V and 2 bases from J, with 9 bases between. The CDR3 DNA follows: TGCAGTGGAGGGAGATCCAAAAACATTCAGTACTTC. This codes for CSGGRSKNIQYF.

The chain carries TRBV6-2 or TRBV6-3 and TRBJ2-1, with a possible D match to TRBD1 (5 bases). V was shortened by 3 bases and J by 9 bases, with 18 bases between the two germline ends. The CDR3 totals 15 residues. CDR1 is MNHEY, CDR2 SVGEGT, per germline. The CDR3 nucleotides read TGTGCCAGCAGTTATCTAGGAAGGGGTATCTTTGAGCAGTTCTTC. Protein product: CASSYLGRGIFEQFF.

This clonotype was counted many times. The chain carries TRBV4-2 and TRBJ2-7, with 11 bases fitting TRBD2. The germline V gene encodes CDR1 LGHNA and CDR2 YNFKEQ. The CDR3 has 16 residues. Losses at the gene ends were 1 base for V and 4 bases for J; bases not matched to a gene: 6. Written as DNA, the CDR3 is TGTGCCAGCAGCCAAGTCGCTACTAGCGGGAGTTACGAGCAGTACTTC. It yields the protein CASSQVATSGSYEQYF.

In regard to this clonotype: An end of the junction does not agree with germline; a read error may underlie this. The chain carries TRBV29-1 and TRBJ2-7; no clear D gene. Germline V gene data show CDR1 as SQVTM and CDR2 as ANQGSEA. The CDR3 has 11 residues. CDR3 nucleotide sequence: TGCAGCGTTAAACGGAGTTACGAGCAGGACTTC. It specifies CSVKRSYEQDF.

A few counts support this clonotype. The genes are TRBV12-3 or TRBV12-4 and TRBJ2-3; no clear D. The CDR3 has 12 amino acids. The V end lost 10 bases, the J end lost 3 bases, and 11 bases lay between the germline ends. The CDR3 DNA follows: TGTGCCACCGCGATGGGGACAGATACGCAGTATTTT. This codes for CATAMGTDTQYF.

CDR3 nucleotides: TGTGCCAGCAGTGACGGGGCCTACAATGAGCAGTACTTC. As protein: CASSDGAYNEQYF. The chain carries TRBV2 and TRBJ2-1; D possibly matches TRBD1 or TRBD2 (5 bases each). The J call may be faulty, since TRBJ2-7 better matches the DNA end. This CDR3 has 13 amino acids. CDR1 and CDR2 (germline): SNHLY, FYNNEI.

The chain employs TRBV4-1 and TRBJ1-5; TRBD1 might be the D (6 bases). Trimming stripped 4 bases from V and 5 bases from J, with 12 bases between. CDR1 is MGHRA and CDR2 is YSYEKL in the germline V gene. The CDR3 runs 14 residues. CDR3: CASSPRQDYQPQHF. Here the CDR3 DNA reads TGCGCCAGCAGCCCCCGACAGGATTATCAGCCCCAGCATTTT.

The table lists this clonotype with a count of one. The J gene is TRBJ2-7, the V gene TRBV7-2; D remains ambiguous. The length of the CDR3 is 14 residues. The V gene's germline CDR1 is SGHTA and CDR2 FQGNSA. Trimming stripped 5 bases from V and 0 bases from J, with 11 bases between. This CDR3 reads CASSPSPSSYEQYF. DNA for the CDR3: TGTGCCAGCAGCCCGTCACCAAGCTCCTACGAGCAGTACTTC.

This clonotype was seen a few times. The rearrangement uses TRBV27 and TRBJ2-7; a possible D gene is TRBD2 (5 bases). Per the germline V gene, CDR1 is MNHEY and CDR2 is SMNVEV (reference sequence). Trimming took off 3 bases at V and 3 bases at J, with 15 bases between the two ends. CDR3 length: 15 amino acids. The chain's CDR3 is CASSLAGEPVYEQYF. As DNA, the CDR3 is TGTGCCAGCAGTTTGGCGGGCGAGCCGGTCTACGAGCAGTACTTC.

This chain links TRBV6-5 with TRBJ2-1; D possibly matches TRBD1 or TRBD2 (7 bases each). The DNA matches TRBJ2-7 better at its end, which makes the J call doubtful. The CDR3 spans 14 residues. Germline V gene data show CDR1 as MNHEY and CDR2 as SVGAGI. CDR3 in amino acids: CASSGGGLDNEQYF. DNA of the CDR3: TGTGCCAGCTCAGGGGGGGGGCTCGACAATGAGCAGTACTTC.